The following is a T cell receptor beta chain sequence with its context. The data are from a study of control samples from healthy donors and cancer patients. Trimming removed 10 bases from V and 4 bases from J; junction bases left unmatched: 5. The CDR3 length is 13 residues. Germline loops: CDR1 LNHDA, CDR2 SQIVND (reference sequence). This table comes from immunoSEQ multiplex PCR, and its TCRdb copy is limited to in-frame clones, with some not included. The sample lists some 96,000 clones, more than 80% occurring once. The V call is TRBV19, the J call TRBJ2-7; 12 nucleotides align to TRBD2. This clonotype was sampled from a man between 18 and 29 years old in good health. Sequenced material: blood. The CDR3 DNA sequence: TGTGCCACTTTGGGGACTAGCGGGTACGAGCAGTACTTC. Translation: CATLGTSGYEQYF.